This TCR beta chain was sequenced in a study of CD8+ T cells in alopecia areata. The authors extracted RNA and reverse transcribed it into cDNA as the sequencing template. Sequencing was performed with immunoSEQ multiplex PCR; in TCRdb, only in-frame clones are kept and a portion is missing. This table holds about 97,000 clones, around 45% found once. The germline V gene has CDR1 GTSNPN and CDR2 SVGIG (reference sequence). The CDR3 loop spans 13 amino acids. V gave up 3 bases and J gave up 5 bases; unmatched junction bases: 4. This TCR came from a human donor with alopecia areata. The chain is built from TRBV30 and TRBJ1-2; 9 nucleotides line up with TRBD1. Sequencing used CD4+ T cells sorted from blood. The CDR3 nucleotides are TGTGCCTGGAGAAGGGACAGGGTTTATGGCTACACCTTC. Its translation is CAWRRDRVYGYTF.